This TCR beta chain comes out of a study of blood T cells in healthy people across ages. Broader study findings: Diversity estimated from one million T cells was considered an underestimate. Fewer expanded clones and more diversity marked long-lived versus aged donors.

Regarding this clonotype: Its antigen is unidentified.

Together with a sample-barcoded 5' primer, a J-beta primer mix was included in a second PCR lasting 7 to 11 cycles. TCRdb analysed the 5' RACE reads with MiXCR anew, one entry per CDR3 protein. The data contain around 1,500,000 distinct CDR3 sequences, around two fifths of them singletons. Germline values: CDR1 SGHTA, CDR2 FQGNSA. The CDR3 runs 15 residues. Trimming took 5 bases from V and 6 from J; bases not matched to a gene: 8. Sequencing was carried out using blood. This clonotype originated in a woman aged 18-29 years in good health. The chain employs TRBV7-2 and TRBJ2-2; 8 nucleotides match TRBD2. The CDR3 DNA follows: TGTGCCAGCAGCAAGGGCGCGGGAGGCCCCGGGGAGCTGTTTTTT. It encodes CASSKGAGGPGELFF.